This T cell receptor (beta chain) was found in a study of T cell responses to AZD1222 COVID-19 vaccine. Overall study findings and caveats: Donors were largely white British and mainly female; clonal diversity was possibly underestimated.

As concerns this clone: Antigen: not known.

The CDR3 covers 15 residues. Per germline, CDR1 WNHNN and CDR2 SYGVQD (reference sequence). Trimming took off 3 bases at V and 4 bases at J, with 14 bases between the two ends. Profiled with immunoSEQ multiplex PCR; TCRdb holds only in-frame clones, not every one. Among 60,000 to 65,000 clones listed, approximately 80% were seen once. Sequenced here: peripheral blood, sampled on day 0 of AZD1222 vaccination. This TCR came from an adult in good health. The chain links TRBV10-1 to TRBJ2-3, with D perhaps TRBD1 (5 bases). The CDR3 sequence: CASSDSGKGADTQYF. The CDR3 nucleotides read TGCGCCAGCAGTGATTCAGGGAAGGGTGCAGATACGCAGTATTTT.